This TCR beta chain stems from a study of T cell responses to AZD1222 COVID-19 vaccine. This table comes from immunoSEQ multiplex PCR, and its TCRdb copy is limited to in-frame clones, with some not included. The sample includes around 150,000 clones, roughly nine tenths of them seen just once. The CDR3 sequence is 16 residues long. Germline trimming cut 3 bases from V and 4 bases from J; bases unmatched to any gene: 7. Germline assignment: CDR1 ENHRY and CDR2 SYGVKD. This chain uses TRBV10-3 with TRBJ2-1; 9 bases are shared with TRBD2. Here the sequenced sample was peripheral blood, taken on day 0 of AZD1222 vaccination. The sequence derives from an adult in good health. CDR3 nucleotide sequence: TGTGCCATCAGTGATTCGTTCGCGGGAGGGTACAATGAGCAGTTCTTC. Protein: CAISDSFAGGYNEQFF.